These 20 T cell receptor beta chains came from one sample sequenced in a study of CD8 T cells in ankylosing spondylitis. MiXCR, applied by TCRdb to the 5' RACE reads, yields one record per CDR3 protein. The sample contains about 66,000 distinct CDR3 sequences, about 6% of which appear only once. The sequencing input was synovial fluid, either unsorted or a sorted T cell fraction (not recorded which). Receptors were obtained from a male donor with ankylosing spondylitis.

This clonotype was counted at least ten times. The DNA of the CDR3 is TGTGCCAGCCAATCCCAGAGGGTTAACACCGGGGAGCTGTTTTTT. The encoded protein is CASQSQRVNTGELFF. The chain combines TRBV11-3 with TRBJ2-2, with D perhaps TRBD2 (5 bases). CDR1 and CDR2 from the germline V gene are SGHNT and YENEEA. The CDR3 is 15 residues long. Trimming left V 8 bases short and J 2 bases short, with 15 bases between.

This clonotype was counted at least ten times. The V and J genes are TRBV29-1 and TRBJ2-5, with TRBD1 matching over 7 bases. This CDR3 has 13 amino acids. Germline loops: CDR1 SQVTM, CDR2 ANQGSEA. Trimming removed 8 bases from V and 0 bases from J; junction bases left unmatched: 6. The CDR3 sequence: CSSTGMDQETQYF. Here the CDR3 DNA reads TGCAGCTCGACAGGGATGGACCAAGAGACCCAGTACTTC. The full variable domain, in which reference TRBV29-1 and TRBJ2-5 provide the parts outside the CDR3, is SAVISQKPSRDICQRGTSLTIQCQVDSQVTMMFWYRQQPGQSLTLIATANQGSEATYESGFVIDKFPISRPNLTFSTLTVSNMSPEDSSIYLCSSTGMDQETQYFGPGTRLLVL.

V gene TRBV28 combines with J gene TRBJ2-2, with TRBD2 as a possible D gene (5 bases). Between the trimmed V and J ends, which lost 5 bases and 4 bases, there was a span of 8 bases. CDR3 size: 13 residues. Looked up from germline, CDR1 is MDHEN and CDR2 is SYDVKM. The CDR3 protein is CASSLTSTGELFF. Written as DNA, the CDR3 is TGTGCCAGCAGTCTTACTAGCACCGGGGAGCTGTTTTTT.

This clonotype was counted between two and nine times. The chain links TRBV7-2 to TRBJ2-7, with D hard to call. This CDR3 spans 13 amino acids. V was cut by 5 bases and J by 0 bases, with 8 bases left in between. The germline CDR1 and CDR2 sequences are SGHTA and FQGNSA. The CDR3 loop reads CASSPLSSYEQYF. Written as DNA, the CDR3 is TGTGCCAGCAGCCCCCTGAGCTCCTACGAGCAGTACTTC.

This rearrangement joins TRBV5-1 to TRBJ2-5; no firm D call. V lost 3 bases and J lost 4, with 16 bases in between. The CDR3 extends over 15 amino acids. Germline V lookup: CDR1 SGHRS, CDR2 YFSETQ. CDR3 loop: CASSSQVVGSETQYF. The CDR3 coding sequence is TGCGCCAGCAGCTCCCAAGTGGTGGGGTCAGAGACCCAGTACTTC.

This clonotype occurred a few times. This chain links TRBV15 with TRBJ2-1; weak D call: TRBD2 (6 bases). The CDR3 has 17 residues. The V gene lost 0 bases and the J gene lost 0 bases, with 12 bases spanning the gap. Germline CDR1 and CDR2: LNHNV and YYDKDF (reference sequence). CDR3 DNA: TGTGCCACCAGCAGAGACTACCCGGGGGACTCCTACAATGAGCAGTTCTTC. Protein: CATSRDYPGDSYNEQFF.

This clonotype has at least ten counts. J is TRBJ2-1 and V is TRBV28; 11 bases agree with TRBD2. V lost 4 bases to trimming and J lost 6 bases; unmatched junction nucleotides: 17. Per germline, CDR1 MDHEN and CDR2 SYDVKM. The CDR3 consists of 19 residues. In DNA, the CDR3 is TGTGCCAGCAGTTCGCTAACTTACTCCCGACTAGCGGGAATCAATGAGCAGTTCTTC. Encoded protein: CASSSLTYSRLAGINEQFF.

This clonotype has at least ten counts. This chain joins TRBV29-1 and TRBJ1-2; TRBD1 aligns across 7 bases. Germline values: CDR1 SQVTM, CDR2 ANQGSEA. CDR3 length equals 11 residues. With V trimmed by 7 bases and J by 7 bases, 6 bases remained unmatched. The CDR3 protein is CSAAQGGGYTF. Here the CDR3 DNA reads TGCAGCGCGGCGCAGGGGGGTGGCTACACCTTC.

In its sample, this clonotype was seen many times. The rearrangement uses TRBV20-1 and TRBJ1-2, with D uncertain. Trimming shortened V by 3 bases and J by 2 bases, and 10 bases separated the two germline ends. The CDR3 sequence is 13 residues long. CDR1 and CDR2 (germline): DFQATT, SNEGSKA (reference sequence). Here the CDR3 reads CSASIEENYGYTF. The DNA for the CDR3 is TGCAGTGCTAGCATAGAAGAGAACTATGGCTACACCTTC.

This clonotype has at least ten counts. The rearrangement links TRBV4-1 to TRBJ2-5, with 9 positions matching TRBD2. The CDR3 extends over 17 amino acids. Per the germline V gene, CDR1 is MGHRA and CDR2 is YSYEKL. V was pared by 5 bases and J by 4 bases, with 14 bases of the junction left unmatched. The CDR3: CASSYTLGREGRETQYF. DNA of the CDR3: TGCGCCAGCAGCTACACCCTTGGGCGGGAGGGCCGAGAGACCCAGTACTTC.

This clonotype was counted a few times. The V call is TRBV12-3 or TRBV12-4, the J call TRBJ1-2; the match to TRBD1 covers 9 bases. The CDR3 extends over 14 amino acids. J was trimmed by 7 bases and V by 5 bases; bases with no gene match: 8. The CDR3 nucleotides read TGTGCCAGCAGTCACACGGACAGGGGTGGTGGCTACACCTTC. It is translated as CASSHTDRGGGYTF.

On this clonotype: A much larger clone is a single base away; this may be a read error. The chain joins TRBV28 to TRBJ1-5; D perhaps matches TRBD1 (5 bases). Germline lookup yields CDR1 MDHEN and CDR2 SYDVKM. V was pared by 5 bases and J by 7 bases, with 12 bases between. The CDR3 length is 13 residues. The CDR3 protein is CASSRGLRQPQHF. The CDR3 DNA sequence: TGTGCCAGCAGTCGGGGCCTGAGACAGCCCCAGCATTTT.

This clonotype was counted between two and nine times. The V gene is TRBV5-1, the J gene TRBJ1-2, with a possible D match to TRBD1 (6 bases). The CDR3 loop spans 15 amino acids. V lost 0 bases and J 6 bases, leaving 15 bases between the germline ends. Per germline, CDR1 SGHRS and CDR2 YFSETQ. The CDR3 loop is CASSLAGVPRNGYTF. CDR3 nucleotide sequence: TGCGCCAGCAGCTTGGCAGGGGTTCCCCGAAATGGCTACACCTTC.

Only a few counts were recorded for this clonotype. V gene TRBV20-1 combines with J gene TRBJ2-2; D may be TRBD1 (5 bases). Germline-derived CDR1 and CDR2 are DFQATT and SNEGSKA (reference sequence). The CDR3 length is 18 residues. The ends were cut back, 0 bases at V and 1 base at J, with 18 bases in the middle. CDR3 bases: TGCAGTGCTAGAGAACAGGTGCGTGGCTCCAAGAACACCGGGGAGCTGTTTTTT. Its translation: CSAREQVRGSKNTGELFF.

This clonotype was recorded at least ten times. V and J are TRBV5-6 and TRBJ2-5; 8 bases line up with TRBD2. Germline-derived CDR1 and CDR2 are SGHDT and YYEEEE. Trimming removed 0 bases from V and 1 base from J; junction bases left unmatched: 2. CDR3 length: 15 residues. CDR3 bases: TGTGCCAGCAGCTTGGTTAGCGGGATCCAAGAGACCCAGTACTTC. The encoded protein is CASSLVSGIQETQYF.

In this sample, this clonotype turned up many times. The chain's CDR3 is CAINRGHNQPQHF. In DNA form, the CDR3 reads TGTGCCATCAACAGGGGCCACAATCAGCCCCAGCATTTT. The chain uses TRBV10-3 and TRBJ1-5; 7 bases align to TRBD1. The V gene's germline CDR1 is ENHRY and CDR2 SYGVKD. This CDR3 region has 13 residues. Trimming cost V 7 bases and J 3 bases; bases outside gene matches: 3.

This clonotype was picked up many times. V and J are TRBV20-1 and TRBJ2-5, with 7 bases identical to TRBD2. V trimming: 6 bases; J trimming: 0 bases; junction bases outside the gene matches: 4. Per germline, CDR1 DFQATT and CDR2 SNEGSKA (reference sequence). The CDR3 contains 13 residues. CDR3 region: CSALLANQETQYF. Written as DNA, the CDR3 is TGCAGTGCGCTACTAGCGAACCAAGAGACCCAGTACTTC.

This clonotype has more than one count but fewer than ten. The gene calls are TRBV7-3 and TRBJ2-3; TRBD2 might be the D (5 bases). Between the trimmed V and J ends, which lost 1 base and 4 bases, there was a span of 15 bases. Germline V gene data show CDR1 as SGHTA and CDR2 as FQGTGA. The CDR3 is 16 amino acids. CDR3 protein: CASSLSLGVLADTQYF. The CDR3 nucleotides are TGTGCCAGCAGCTTAAGTTTGGGAGTGTTGGCAGATACGCAGTATTTT.

This clonotype was detected ten times or more. This rearrangement joins TRBV4-1 to TRBJ1-5, with TRBD1 matching 8 bases. The germline V gene has CDR1 MGHRA and CDR2 YSYEKL. This CDR3 spans 19 amino acids. After removal of 0 bases from V and 0 bases from J, the junction contained 10 bases not matched to a gene. Here the CDR3 reads CASSQDWGQDYYSNQPQHF. CDR3 DNA sequence: TGCGCCAGCAGCCAAGATTGGGGACAGGATTATTATAGCAATCAGCCCCAGCATTTT.

This clonotype was counted at least ten times. The chain joins TRBV5-1 to TRBJ2-1; D not certain. The CDR3 spans 15 residues. CDR1 is SGHRS and CDR2 is YFSETQ in the germline V gene. V lost 4 bases and J lost 3, with 14 bases in between. The CDR3 bases are TGCGCCAGCAGCGCGGACGCAGTTGACTACAATGAGCAGTTCTTC. Its protein product is CASSADAVDYNEQFF.